These T cell receptor beta chains were read from a single sample in a study of cytomegalovirus exposure and HLA in healthy donors. Libraries were prepared by immunoSEQ multiplex PCR; TCRdb keeps only in-frame clonotypes and omits some of them. The data contain 150,000 to 200,000 clones, 80% of them singletons. The source material was PBMCs. Receptor source: a boy aged 5 to 17 in good health and CMV-seronegative. Each CDR3 is given with its conserved first and last residue. Each record gives: D gene, clone size, J gene, V gene, CDR3 DNA, CDR3 protein. A D gene is named only where the DNA matches it firmly. The listing skips clone size in some rows; elsewhere it reads once, few, many or a size class.

d_call: .
clone_size: .
j_call: TRBJ1-1
v_call: TRBV19
cdr3_nt: TGTGCCAGTAGTATAATCGCGGTAGAGTGGACTGAAGCTTTCTTT
cdr3_aa: CASSIIAVEWTEAFF

d_call: TRBD1
clone_size: .
j_call: TRBJ1-5
v_call: TRBV6-1
cdr3_nt: TGTGCCAGCAGTGAATTCGCCGGGACAGGGAATCAGCCCCAGCATTTT
cdr3_aa: CASSEFAGTGNQPQHF

d_call: TRBD2
clone_size: .
j_call: TRBJ2-2
v_call: TRBV9
cdr3_nt: TGTGCCAGCAGCGTAGCAGCGGGAGGGACCACCGGGGAGCTGTTTTTT
cdr3_aa: CASSVAAGGTTGELFF

d_call: .
clone_size: once
j_call: TRBJ2-7
v_call: TRBV12-5
cdr3_nt: TGTGCTAGTGGCCACCTGGTAGAGGGGGTTATTTCCTTATACGAGCAGTACTTC
cdr3_aa: CASGHLVEGVISLYEQYF

d_call: TRBD2
clone_size: .
j_call: TRBJ2-5
v_call: TRBV9
cdr3_nt: TGTGCCAGCAGCGTAGGCGGGGGGAAGTACGGAGAGACCCAGTACTTC
cdr3_aa: CASSVGGGKYGETQYF

d_call: TRBD1
clone_size: once
j_call: TRBJ2-5
v_call: TRBV7-9
cdr3_nt: TGTGCCAGCAGCTTAGGGAGGACAGGCCAAGAGACCCAGTACTTC
cdr3_aa: CASSLGRTGQETQYF

d_call: .
clone_size: .
j_call: TRBJ1-1
v_call: TRBV29-1
cdr3_nt: TGCAGCGTTGTATTGCGGAACACTGAAGCTTTCTTT
cdr3_aa: CSVVLRNTEAFF

d_call: .
clone_size: .
j_call: TRBJ1-4
v_call: TRBV15
cdr3_nt: TGTGCCACCAGCAGAGATCTAGAGGGCGGTGAAAAACTGTTTTTT
cdr3_aa: CATSRDLEGGEKLFF

d_call: TRBD2
clone_size: .
j_call: TRBJ2-2
v_call: TRBV7-9
cdr3_nt: TGTGCCAGCAGCTTAAAACTAGCGGGGGACAACACCGGGGAGCTGTTTTTT
cdr3_aa: CASSLKLAGDNTGELFF

d_call: TRBD2
clone_size: .
j_call: TRBJ2-3
v_call: TRBV2
cdr3_nt: TGTGCCAGCAGTGAAATGGCGGGGGAAACGGATACGCAGTATTTT
cdr3_aa: CASSEMAGETDTQYF

d_call: TRBD1
clone_size: .
j_call: TRBJ1-5
v_call: TRBV4-1
cdr3_nt: TGCGCCAGCAGCCAAGAATGGACAGGTAGTCAGCCCCAGCATTTT
cdr3_aa: CASSQEWTGSQPQHF

d_call: TRBD2
clone_size: .
j_call: TRBJ2-3
v_call: TRBV30
cdr3_nt: TGTGCCTGGACCCCGCGGCGGGGGGGACCAGATACGCAGTATTTT
cdr3_aa: CAWTPRRGGPDTQYF

d_call: .
clone_size: .
j_call: TRBJ1-5
v_call: TRBV28
cdr3_nt: TGTGCCAGCAGTTCCCAGTCCCTCGGGATCCCCCATCAGCCCCAGCATTTT
cdr3_aa: CASSSQSLGIPHQPQHF

d_call: .
clone_size: .
j_call: TRBJ1-1
v_call: TRBV30
cdr3_nt: TGTGCCTGGAGTGTATACTTAGGAGGGGACACTGAAGCTTTCTTT
cdr3_aa: CAWSVYLGGDTEAFF

d_call: .
clone_size: .
j_call: TRBJ2-1
v_call: TRBV6-6
cdr3_nt: TGTGCCAGCAGTCTTAATTACAATGAGCAGTTCTTC
cdr3_aa: CASSLNYNEQFF

d_call: .
clone_size: .
j_call: TRBJ2-5
v_call: TRBV15
cdr3_nt: TGTGCCACCAGCCCCACCTACGCCGTACAAGAGACCCAGTACTTC
cdr3_aa: CATSPTYAVQETQYF

d_call: TRBD2
clone_size: .
j_call: TRBJ2-7
v_call: TRBV19
cdr3_nt: TGTGCCAGTAGTATTGGGACTAGCGGGTTCGACGAGCAGTACTTC
cdr3_aa: CASSIGTSGFDEQYF

d_call: TRBD1
clone_size: .
j_call: TRBJ1-1
v_call: TRBV27
cdr3_nt: TGTGCCAGCAGTTTCGCTGGACAGGGACCGGGCACTGAAGCTTTCTTT
cdr3_aa: CASSFAGQGPGTEAFF

d_call: TRBD1
clone_size: .
j_call: TRBJ2-6
v_call: TRBV27
cdr3_nt: TGTGCCAGCAGTGGGACAGCCTCTGGGGCCAACGTCCTGACTTTC
cdr3_aa: CASSGTASGANVLTF

d_call: .
clone_size: .
j_call: TRBJ1-6
v_call: TRBV10-3
cdr3_nt: TGTGCCATGCAGGGTGGCTCCTATAATTCACCCCTCCACTTT
cdr3_aa: CAMQGGSYNSPLHF

d_call: TRBD1
clone_size: .
j_call: TRBJ1-5
v_call: TRBV7-2
cdr3_nt: TGTGCCAGCAGCTTGTGGGGACAGACTAATCAGCCCCAGCATTTT
cdr3_aa: CASSLWGQTNQPQHF

d_call: .
clone_size: .
j_call: TRBJ2-7
v_call: TRBV5-6
cdr3_nt: TGTGCCAGCAGCCCGGGACTCATCGCCTACGAGCAGTACTTC
cdr3_aa: CASSPGLIAYEQYF